The present T cell receptor (beta chain) was sequenced within a study of shared clonotypes between healthy human individuals. Each of the donors was a healthy adult who was HIV-negative and had not had a recent acute infection or vaccination. CDR1 MDHEN and CDR2 SYDVKM come from the germline V gene. This CDR3 comprises 15 residues. With 6 bases removed from V and 4 bases from J, the gap between germline ends came to 18 bases. The data were produced by immunoSEQ multiplex PCR, yet TCRdb's version contains in-frame clones alone and is incomplete. The top ten clones hold 10% to 15% of a sample with nearly 500,000 clones, 76% of them seen once.

This TCR was recovered from a woman aged 40 to 49 in good health. Some clones in this sample may be carry-over from other donors' samples. Material for sequencing was PBMCs. The rearrangement links TRBV28 to TRBJ1-2; D gene unclear. The CDR3 is CASSPFEGIGYGYTF. DNA of the CDR3: TGTGCCAGCAGCCCCTTCGAGGGAATCGGCTATGGCTACACCTTC.